The sample holds many counts of the clone carrying this T cell receptor beta chain. Its antigen is not identified. Trimming removed 5 bases at V and 3 bases at J, with 11 bases between. This CDR3 is 13 amino acids long. The germline V gene encodes CDR1 SGHAT and CDR2 FQNNGV. As to time point: healthy volunteer bleed at 2 weeks. Total RNA came from unfractionated whole blood. This specimen comes from a study of human T cells and chemical hapten exposure. General study points: Sensitizing to DPC left TCRs with a frequency above 1 in 1000 unaltered.

Individual cDNA molecules received unique molecular identifiers in the library. Source study methods: TCRs per sample had a median of roughly 96,000 and ranged from about 20,000 to 750,000. MiXCR was run by TCRdb on the RACE reads, yielding one entry per CDR3 protein. None of the V and J calls come from the authors' own analysis; TCRdb made them. Here the sample spans about 93,000 distinct CDR3 sequences, approximately 10% being singletons. This sequence was found in a female donor in good health. Some clones in this sample may be carry-over from other donors' samples. The sequencing input was whole blood. The gene calls are TRBV11-2 and TRBJ2-7, with D perhaps TRBD1 (6 bases). DNA of the CDR3: TGTGCCAGCAGCCCAGGGGTGGACTACGAGCAGTACTTC. Its protein is CASSPGVDYEQYF.